One sample yielded the 2 T cell receptor beta chains listed below, sequenced in a study of neurological immune-mediated disorders. The time point: longitudinal time-point 1 (baseline). TCRdb passed the 5' RACE reads through MiXCR, listing each CDR3 protein once. The data hold approximately 70,000 distinct CDR3 sequences, with 9.5% to 13% observed a single time. Input material: PBMCs. Receptor source: a man younger than 45 in good health.

This clonotype was found many times. The chain joins TRBV9 to TRBJ2-2, with 9 bases identical to TRBD2. This CDR3 region has 17 residues. V was pared by 3 bases and J by 5 bases, with 11 bases of the junction left unmatched. Per the germline V gene, CDR1 is SGDLS and CDR2 is YYNGEE. This CDR3 reads CASSESRTSAGTGELFF. In nucleotides, the CDR3 is TGTGCCAGCAGCGAATCCAGGACTAGCGCGGGAACCGGGGAGCTGTTTTTT. Using reference TRBV9 and TRBJ2-2 for the parts outside the CDR3, the full variable domain is DSGVTQTPKHLITATGQRVTLRCSPRSGDLSVYWYQQSLDQGLQFLIQYYNGEERAKGNILERFSAQQFPDLHSELNLSSLELGDSALYFCASSESRTSAGTGELFFGEGSRLTVL.

This clonotype was observed at least ten times. The chain recombines TRBV3-1 with TRBJ2-1; D is unresolved. Germline loops: CDR1 LGHDT, CDR2 YNNKEL (reference sequence). Deletions cut 0 bases from V and 7 bases from J, with 16 bases between. CDR3 length: 16 amino acids. CDR3 sequence reads: CASSQEGSYPFNEQFF. As DNA, the CDR3 is TGTGCCAGCAGCCAAGAGGGCTCATATCCTTTTAATGAGCAGTTCTTC.